Below are 19 T cell receptor beta chains sequenced from a single sample in a study of read filtering for tumor transcriptome and immune sequencing. The library was built from about 400 ng RNA with molecular barcoded adaptors for alpha/delta and beta/gamma chains. TCRdb processed the reads anew with MiXCR; each CDR3 protein has one entry. The sample has around 140,000 distinct CDR3 sequences; about 13% are singletons. Sequenced sample: a population of CD138-negative cells sorted from bone marrow. Receptor source: a donor at least 40 years old with multiple myeloma.

The table lists this clonotype with many counts. The rearrangement links TRBV12-3 or TRBV12-4 to TRBJ2-7, with a tentative D call TRBD2 (6 bases). The CDR3 has 11 amino acids. The ends were cut back, 4 bases at V and 6 bases at J, with 7 bases in the middle. CDR3 amino acids: CASSWGGEQYF. CDR3 DNA sequence: TGTGCCAGCAGTTGGGGAGGCGAGCAGTACTTC.

About this clonotype itself: This clone may be a read error of a much larger clone one base away. The CDR3 ends on some other residue instead of the conserved phenylalanine or tryptophan, so this is likely a read error. J is TRBJ2-7 and V is TRBV7-9, with D possibly being TRBD1 or TRBD2 (5 bases each). Trimming took off 2 bases at V and 5 bases at J, with 25 bases between the two ends. CDR3 length: 18 amino acids. Germline assignment: CDR1 SEHNR and CDR2 FQNEAQ (reference sequence). CDR3 amino acids: CASSLSPGGGPMDNEQYL. CDR3 coding DNA: TGTGCCAGCAGCTTATCTCCAGGTGGGGGACCTATGGATAACGAGCAGTACCTC.

This clonotype occurred a few times. A much bigger clone sits one base away, suggesting this may be a read error. The J gene is TRBJ2-7, the V gene TRBV29-1; possibly TRBD1 for D (6 bases). From germline, CDR1 is SQVTM and CDR2 ANQGSEA. The CDR3 spans 12 residues. The germline V and J ends were trimmed by 4 bases and 2 bases, with 9 bases remaining between them. Here the CDR3 reads CSVGAGAYEQYF. CDR3 sequence (DNA): TGCAGCGTTGGGGCAGGGGCCTACGAGCAGTACTTC.

This clonotype was counted at least ten times. The chain uses TRBV6-5 and TRBJ1-5; D unclear. The CDR3 totals 15 residues. From germline, CDR1 is MNHEY and CDR2 SVGAGI. Deletions cut 0 bases from V and 0 bases from J, with 6 bases between. The CDR3 nucleotides are TGTGCCAGCAGTTACTCGATGAGTAGCAATCAGCCCCAGCATTTT. Its translation: CASSYSMSSNQPQHF.

This clonotype was counted ten times or more. The chain combines TRBV20-1 with TRBJ1-2; weak D call: TRBD1 (5 bases). The CDR3 covers 13 residues. Germline CDR1 reads DFQATT; CDR2 reads SNEGSKA (reference sequence). Trimming removed 6 bases at V and 8 bases at J, with 19 bases between. The CDR3 protein is CSAHDRDGYGYTF. DNA of the CDR3: TGCAGTGCACATGACAGAGATGGTTACGGCTACACCTTC.

This sequence joins TRBV6-1 and TRBJ2-5; D possibly corresponds to TRBD2 (6 bases). This CDR3 has 15 amino acids. V gave up 3 bases and J gave up 1 base, with 12 bases separating them. Per the germline V gene, CDR1 is MNHNS and CDR2 is SASEGT. CDR3 amino acids: CASSDGVGSQETQYF. The CDR3 DNA is TGTGCCAGCAGTGATGGTGTCGGGAGCCAAGAGACCCAGTACTTC.

Notes on this clonotype: A single base separates this from a much larger clone, so it may be a read error. V is TRBV20-1 and J is TRBJ1-5; D not resolved. V was clipped by 0 bases and J by 10 bases, with 13 bases between them. Germline V gene data show CDR1 as DFQATT and CDR2 as SNEGSKA (reference sequence). This CDR3 region has 13 residues. The CDR3 DNA sequence: TGCAGTGCTAGAGAACGGCTTTCCGGTCCCCAGCATTTT. It specifies CSARERLSGPQHF.

There are many counts of this clonotype. This sequence joins TRBV18 and TRBJ2-6, with TRBD1 matching over 7 bases. The CDR3 runs to 17 residues. J gave up 1 base and V 0 bases, and 3 bases lay outside the gene matches. The germline CDR1 and CDR2 sequences are KGHSH and LQKENI. CDR3 coding DNA: TGTGCCAGCTCACCACCAAAGGGGGCGTCTGGGGCCAACGTCCTGACTTTC. It encodes CASSPPKGASGANVLTF.

This clonotype was picked up many times. This chain joins TRBV5-1 and TRBJ1-1; D unresolved. In germline, CDR1 is SGHRS, CDR2 YFSETQ. This CDR3 comprises 12 residues. V was clipped by 4 bases and J by 3 bases, with 7 bases between them. The CDR3 spells CASSVDDTEAFF. The CDR3 DNA reads as TGCGCCAGCAGCGTCGACGACACTGAAGCTTTCTTT.

Many counts were recorded for this clonotype. The V and J genes are TRBV11-2 and TRBJ2-1; TRBD2 agrees at 7 bases. The CDR3 has 16 amino acids. Per germline, CDR1 SGHAT and CDR2 FQNNGV. J gave up 7 bases and V 0 bases, and 9 bases lay outside the gene matches. The chain's CDR3 is CASSLDRWGGKNEQFF. CDR3 DNA sequence: TGTGCCAGCAGCTTAGATCGGTGGGGGGGGAAAAATGAGCAGTTCTTC. The variable domain in full, completed from reference TRBV11-2 and TRBJ2-1, reads EAGVAQSPRYKIIEKRQSVAFWCNPISGHATLYWYQQILGQGPKLLIQFQNNGVVDDSQLPKDRFSAERLKGVDSTLKIQPAKLEDSAVYLCASSLDRWGGKNEQFFGPGTRLTVL.

Comments on this clonotype: A much larger clone is a single base away; this may be a read error. The genes are TRBV24-1 and TRBJ2-5, with 7 bases lining up with TRBD2. V lost 3 bases, J lost 5 bases, and 11 bases stayed unmatched. In germline, CDR1 is KGHDR, CDR2 SFDVKD. The CDR3 loop spans 16 amino acids. As DNA, the CDR3 is TGTGCCACCAGTGATCCCTTGACTAGCCCCCGGGAGACCCAGTACTTC. Encoded protein: CATSDPLTSPRETQYF.

This clonotype was detected many times. This chain joins TRBV20-1 and TRBJ2-1; 10 bases are shared with TRBD2. In germline, CDR1 is DFQATT, CDR2 SNEGSKA (reference sequence). Trimming removed 1 base from V and 4 bases from J; junction bases left unmatched: 7. This CDR3 spans 16 amino acids. The CDR3 loop is CSARGSGLASYNEQFF. The CDR3 DNA is TGCAGTGCTAGAGGTTCGGGACTAGCGAGTTACAATGAGCAGTTCTTC.

This clonotype was observed many times. The chain recombines TRBV4-1 with TRBJ2-1, with 10 bases identical to TRBD2. After removal of 4 bases from V and 3 bases from J, the junction contained 6 bases not matched to a gene. CDR1 is MGHRA and CDR2 is YSYEKL in the germline V gene. CDR3 length: 16 amino acids. The CDR3 DNA reads as TGCGCCAGCAGCCCCTCCCCTAGCGGGAGCTACAATGAGCAGTTCTTC. It yields the protein CASSPSPSGSYNEQFF.

The chain employs TRBV29-1 and TRBJ1-4, with no clear D. The germline V and J ends were trimmed by 7 bases and 2 bases, with 11 bases remaining between them. The germline gives CDR1 SQVTM, CDR2 ANQGSEA. This CDR3 contains 13 residues. The CDR3 region is CSAVGRTNEKLFF. The CDR3 coding sequence is TGCAGCGCTGTAGGGAGGACTAATGAAAAACTGTTTTTT.

This clonotype was seen repeatedly, ten times or more. This chain links TRBV7-9 with TRBJ2-7; 7 nucleotides line up with TRBD2. J was trimmed by 2 bases and V by 5 bases; bases with no gene match: 12. The germline gives CDR1 SEHNR, CDR2 FQNEAQ (reference sequence). The CDR3 extends over 16 amino acids. CDR3 nucleotides: TGTGCCAGCAGCCCGGTGGGAGCGGGGAATACCTACGAGCAGTACTTC. Residues: CASSPVGAGNTYEQYF.

Ten or more counts support this clonotype. J is TRBJ2-5 and V is TRBV7-3, with a tentative D call TRBD2 (5 bases). The CDR3 extends over 15 amino acids. Germline V lookup: CDR1 SGHTA, CDR2 FQGTGA. The ends were cut back, 3 bases at V and 4 bases at J, with 15 bases in the middle. CDR3 DNA: TGTGCCAGCAGCTTTTCCCCGGGATACGTAGAGACCCAGTACTTC. Its protein product is CASSFSPGYVETQYF.

This clonotype was recorded at least ten times. J is TRBJ2-1 and V is TRBV7-6; 7 nucleotides agree with TRBD1. Trimming cost V 5 bases and J 6 bases; bases outside gene matches: 13. The CDR3 is 16 amino acids. Germline CDR1 is SGHVS and CDR2 is FNYEAQ. DNA for the CDR3: TGTGCCAGCAGCCCCAATACAGGGGTGATCATCAATGAGCAGTTCTTC. It is translated as CASSPNTGVIINEQFF.

The chain couples TRBV7-2 to TRBJ2-7, with 8 bases fitting TRBD1. In germline, CDR1 is SGHTA, CDR2 FQGNSA. The CDR3 runs 16 residues. With 5 bases clipped from V and 4 bases from J, the junction kept 13 bases outside the gene matches. The CDR3 nucleotides read TGTGCCAGCAGCCCGATCCGGGACAGGCTGATGTACGAGCAGTACTTC. Protein product: CASSPIRDRLMYEQYF.

For this clonotype: Relative to the germline gene, one junction end is altered; a read error may explain this. The rearrangement uses TRBV5-1 and TRBJ2-5; TRBD2 is a possible D gene (6 bases). CDR3 length equals 16 residues. In germline, CDR1 is SGHRS, CDR2 YFSETQ. CDR3 in DNA: TGCGCCAGCAGATTCACTAGCACCTCAGGGCGAGAGACCCAGTGCTTC. This gives the protein CASRFTSTSGRETQCF. The variable domain in full, completed from reference TRBV5-1 and TRBJ2-5, reads KAGVTQTPRYLIKTRGQQVTLSCSPISGHRSVSWYQQTPGQGLQFLFEYFSETQRNKGNFPGRFSGRQFSNSRSEMNVSTLELGDSALYLCASRFTSTSGRETQCFGPGTRLLVL.